This TCR beta chain was captured by sequencing in a study of cytomegalovirus exposure and HLA in healthy donors. The V segment lost 4 bases and the J segment 5 bases; nucleotides outside the gene matches: 7. Germline loops: CDR1 MGHRA, CDR2 YSYEKL. This CDR3 has 15 residues. Regarding this clone: What it binds is unknown.

Primers for the PCR totalled 60 Vbeta and 13 Jbeta. Profiling relied on immunoSEQ multiplex PCR, and the TCRdb table lists in-frame clones only, not all of them. The profile shows 62,000 or so clones, roughly four fifths of them singletons. General study results and limits: In a later analysis, across HLA loci, associated TCR counts were highest for DRB1, lowest for HLA-C.

Sequences were obtained from PBMCs. This receptor was taken from a man between 25 and 39 years old in good health and CMV-seronegative. V and J are TRBV4-1 and TRBJ1-1, with 10 nucleotides matching TRBD1. CDR3 residues: CASSPGQGGGTEAFF. CDR3 in DNA: TGCGCCAGCAGCCCCGGACAGGGGGGTGGTACTGAAGCTTTCTTT.